These T cell receptor beta chains were read from a single sample in a study of blood T cells in healthy people across ages. One entry per CDR3 protein, called by TCRdb with MiXCR from the 5' RACE reads. The sample has approximately 490,000 distinct CDR3 sequences, less than 25% seen once. The same data also went into a second study, on T cells of mothers and their children.

The sample taken for sequencing was blood. The source of these receptors is a boy aged 5-17 years in good health. Both conserved end residues are part of each CDR3. The order of the fields is V gene, J gene, CDR3 protein.

TRBV20-1	TRBJ2-1	CSARGTSGGPSSYNEQFF
TRBV7-9	TRBJ2-3	CASSNSGGTDTQYF
TRBV7-8	TRBJ2-7	CASSLTPGHEQYF
TRBV6-7	TRBJ2-1	CASSRTRQSIRPTYNEQFF
TRBV9	TRBJ1-4	CASSTEGGFTNEKLFF
TRBV20-1	TRBJ1-4	CSARPSGGGGEKLFF
TRBV3-1	TRBJ1-1	CASSQDGGQGLEAFF
TRBV9	TRBJ1-2	CASSDRDRGYTF
TRBV6-5	TRBJ2-7	CASRKGTTYEQYF
TRBV7-2	TRBJ1-4	CASSLAGRSEKLFF
TRBV4-1	-	CASSQDLTVEQFF
TRBV28	TRBJ2-7	CASINSRGYEQYF
TRBV2	TRBJ1-5	CASSEMAGSGQPQHF
TRBV28	TRBJ2-2	CASSLSPGRATGELFF
TRBV29-1	TRBJ1-1	CSGTANTEAFF
TRBV7-9	TRBJ2-7	CASSSVDDEQYF
TRBV20-1	TRBJ1-5	CSASGGVSNQPQHF
TRBV7-9	TRBJ2-5	CASSLPVGEQYF
TRBV2	TRBJ1-1	CASRDRGQSEAFF
TRBV7-2	TRBJ2-1	CASQRLAGDYNEQFF
TRBV4-3	-	CASSPRQGDEQFF
TRBV2	TRBJ2-2	CATRGSLTGELFF
TRBV18	TRBJ2-2	CASSPYLNTGELFF
TRBV15	TRBJ1-4	CATSRVQGTNEKLFF
TRBV5-1	TRBJ2-7	CASRAMATTSYEQYF
TRBV7-3	TRBJ2-1	CASSFASGSVNEQFF
TRBV6-5	TRBJ2-1	CASSLRGHPYNEQFF
TRBV9	TRBJ2-1	CASSAPGGHSYNEQFF
TRBV9	TRBJ2-7	CASSVVNAYEQYF
TRBV7-9	TRBJ1-1	CASSLAGTGLFREAFF
TRBV24-1	TRBJ2-1	CATKNDEQFF
TRBV5-6	TRBJ2-1	CASSLVGKGNEQFF
TRBV6-6	TRBJ2-4	CASNPDGLGKNIQYF
TRBV5-6	-	CASSLDRAYEQFF
TRBV7-9	TRBJ1-1	CAIKIGTGGGAFF
TRBV9	-	CASSNPGQGTYEQYF
TRBV7-9	TRBJ2-7	CASSLEVATYEQYF
TRBV20-1	TRBJ1-2	CSAVRVGYGYTF
TRBV7-9	TRBJ2-7	CASSKGDYWREQYF
TRBV6-5	TRBJ1-2	CASSSPGRARTF
TRBV7-9	TRBJ2-1	CASTKQGAAYNEQFF
TRBV4-1	TRBJ2-5	CASSQGGLAGGTQYF
TRBV7-2	-	CASSPSGGGYEQYF
TRBV4-1	TRBJ1-1	CASSQAGYAEAFF
TRBV9	TRBJ2-7	CASSVASQSYEQYF
TRBV20-1	TRBJ1-1	CSARRARDPRGEAFF
TRBV7-2	TRBJ1-2	CASSLLGQLHGYTF
TRBV27	TRBJ2-3	CASSFRGTDTQYF
TRBV5-6	TRBJ2-3	CASSSQQADTQYF
TRBV6-2/TRBV6-3	TRBJ2-5	CASTSGEETQYF
TRBV7-2	TRBJ2-2	CASSLSVVKAGELFF
TRBV7-2	TRBJ1-2	CASSLIDANYGYTF
TRBV27	TRBJ1-4	CASRAGTFPEKLFF
TRBV7-9	TRBJ1-2	CASSQKGLNSDYGYTF